The clone carrying this T cell receptor (beta chain) was picked up one time. The antigen remains unidentified. The PCR employed 60 Vbeta primers together with 13 Jbeta primers. This table comes from immunoSEQ multiplex PCR, and its TCRdb copy is limited to in-frame clones, with some not included. The repertoire includes some 140,000 clones, approximately 80% of them detected once, and less than 1.5% sits in the top ten. The data stem from a study of cytomegalovirus exposure and HLA in healthy donors. Germline CDR1 reads SNHLY; CDR2 reads FYNNEI. The CDR3 spans 17 residues. V shed 3 bases and J shed 2 bases, with 16 bases lying between them. Study conclusions and caveats: V- and J-gene trimming of TCR beta was linked (in a later analysis) to a missense DCLRE1C variant. In an earlier analysis, in roughly 600 donors, most V segments appeared productive either ~90% or ~30% of the time.

Material for sequencing was PBMCs. The V gene is TRBV2, the J gene TRBJ2-2; D is perhaps TRBD2 (5 bases). The clonotype originates from a male donor in good health and CMV-seropositive. In DNA form, the CDR3 reads TGTGCCAGCAGTGATTTGCGGACTCTTATTAACACCGGGGAGCTGTTTTTT. Translated, it gives CASSDLRTLINTGELFF.